This TCR beta chain was captured in a study of cytomegalovirus exposure and HLA in healthy donors. The CDR3 loop spans 12 amino acids. The V end lost 1 base, the J end lost 9 bases, and 7 bases lay between the germline ends. Germline values: CDR1 PRHDT, CDR2 FYEKMQ (reference sequence). Amplification used 60 Vbeta primers and 13 Jbeta primers. Clones were sequenced by immunoSEQ multiplex PCR, and TCRdb holds only the in-frame ones, with some missing. The profile shows 170,000 or so clones, around 80% of them singletons. This TCR came from a woman between 45 and 65 years old in good health and CMV-seronegative. V usage is TRBV13 and J usage is TRBJ2-1; D not resolved. The sequencing input was PBMCs. CDR3 in DNA: TGTGCCAGCAGCTTAGTAGTTAGTGAGCAGTTCTTC. This codes for CASSLVVSEQFF.